Sequencing of this T cell receptor beta chain was carried out in a study of blood T cell repertoires in COVID-19. Data came from immunoSEQ multiplex PCR; TCRdb stores just in-frame clones and leaves some out. Counted here are tens of thousands of clones, around 78% occurring once; the ten biggest clones make up around a sixth. Germline V gene data show CDR1 as SQVTM and CDR2 as ANQGSEA. Trimming cost V 0 bases and J 2 bases; bases outside gene matches: 5. The CDR3 has 15 residues. This TCR came from a human donor in a cohort sampled during active COVID-19. The sample taken for sequencing was peripheral blood. The V call is TRBV29-1, the J call TRBJ1-2, with TRBD1 identical over 8 bases. The CDR3 DNA follows: TGCAGCGTTGAAGAGGTTACAGGGGGGAACTATGGCTACACCTTC. Its translation: CSVEEVTGGNYGYTF.